This T cell receptor beta chain was captured in a study of blood T cell repertoires in COVID-19. Background on the study: Donors in the United States, Italy and Spain gave samples during acute or convalescent COVID-19. Sources were T cells, B-cell-depleted T cells, or PBMCs; the material itself was cDNA or gDNA.

This clone has more than one count but fewer than ten. Under the authors' procedure: Amplification of reference gene primers was used by the study to estimate nucleated cell counts. The method was immunoSEQ multiplex PCR; TCRdb's version includes in-frame clones alone and lacks a portion of them. V and J calls and clone size are those listed in that table; D and trimming were worked out from the DNA. The profile shows tens of thousands of clones, approximately 80% of them singletons. This sequence was found in a woman between 55 and 75 years old with acute or convalescent COVID-19. Sequencing was done on a sample of peripheral blood.

The CDR3 region has the DNA TGTGCCAGCAGTCCGGTGTTTGGGAGGGGGGCGTTTGAAGCTTTCTTT. It encodes CASSPVFGRGAFEAFF. The V gene is TRBV28, the J gene TRBJ1-1; the D gene is possibly TRBD1 (6 bases). The CDR3 spans 16 residues. Trimming stripped 5 bases from V and 7 bases from J, with 23 bases between. CDR1 is MDHEN and CDR2 is SYDVKM in the germline V gene. Full variable domain (remainder filled in from reference TRBV28 and TRBJ1-1): DVKVTQSSRYLVKRTGEKVFLECVQDMDHENMFWYRQDPGLGLRLIYFSYDVKMKEKGDIPEGYSVSREKKERFSLILESASTNQTSMYLCASSPVFGRGAFEAFFGQGTRLTVV.